This TCR beta chain was recovered during a study of CD4 T cell repertoires in COVID-19. Overall study findings and caveats: Suggested intraclonal diversification: top SARS-CoV-2-reactive clonotypes appeared in two or three memory subsets. Some SARS-CoV-2 clonotypes, between roughly 7 and 27%, recurred in SARS-CoV and/or HKU1 cultures.

Worth noting for this clone: Antigen: not known.

Using immunoSEQ multiplex PCR, the repertoire was profiled, and TCRdb retains in-frame clones only, with some absent. This sample carries 60,000 to 90,000 clones, about 80% of them seen once, and the ten largest clones take 0.45% to 0.7%. The CDR3 has 14 residues. The germline V and J ends were trimmed by 6 bases and 5 bases, with 14 bases remaining between them. CDR1 is MDHEN and CDR2 is SYDVKM in the germline V gene. Donors had recovered from mild-to-severe COVID-19. No culture step preceded sequencing of the ex vivo isolated memory T cells. The chain carries TRBV28 and TRBJ1-5; D ambiguous. This sample comprised CD4+ T cells from peripheral blood, obtained after recovery from COVID-19. The clonotype comes from a human donor who had COVID-19. The CDR3 is CASSSIMGDQPQHF. CDR3 coding DNA: TGTGCCAGCAGCTCCATCATGGGCGATCAGCCCCAGCATTTT.